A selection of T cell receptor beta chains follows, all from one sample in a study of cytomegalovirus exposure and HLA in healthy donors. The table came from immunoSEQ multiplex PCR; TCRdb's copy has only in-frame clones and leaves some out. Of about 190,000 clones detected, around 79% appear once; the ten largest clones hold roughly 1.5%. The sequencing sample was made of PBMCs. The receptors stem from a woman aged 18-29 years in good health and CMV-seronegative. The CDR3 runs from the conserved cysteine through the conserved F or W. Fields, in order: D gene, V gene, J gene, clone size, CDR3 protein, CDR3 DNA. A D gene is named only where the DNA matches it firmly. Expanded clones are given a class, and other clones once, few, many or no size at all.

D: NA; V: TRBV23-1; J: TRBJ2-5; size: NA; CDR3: CASLGMTGEQYF; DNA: TGCGCCAGCCTTGGCATGACGGGGGAGCAGTACTTC
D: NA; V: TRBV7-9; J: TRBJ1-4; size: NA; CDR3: CASSSKTRAIGEKLFF; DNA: TGTGCCAGCAGCTCAAAAACCAGGGCTATCGGCGAAAAACTGTTTTTT
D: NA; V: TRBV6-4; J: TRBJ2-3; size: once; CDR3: CASSDHTDTQYF; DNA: TGTGCCAGCAGTGACCACACAGATACGCAGTATTTT
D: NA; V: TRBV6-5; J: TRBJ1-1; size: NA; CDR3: CASSYSRSTEAFF; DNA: TGTGCCAGCAGTTACTCGCGAAGCACTGAAGCTTTCTTT
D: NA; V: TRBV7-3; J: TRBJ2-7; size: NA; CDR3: CASQRDSARGGEQYF; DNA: TGTGCCAGTCAAAGGGATAGCGCCCGAGGAGGCGAGCAGTACTTC
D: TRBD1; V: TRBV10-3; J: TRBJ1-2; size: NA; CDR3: CATKTGDYGYTF; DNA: TGTGCCACCAAAACAGGGGACTATGGCTACACCTTC
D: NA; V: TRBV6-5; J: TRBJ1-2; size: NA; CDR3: CASSYAGVNGYTF; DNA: TGTGCCAGCAGTTACGCAGGGGTTAATGGCTACACCTTC
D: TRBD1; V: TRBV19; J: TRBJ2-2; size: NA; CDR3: CASNPGQGYPGELFF; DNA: TGTGCCAGTAACCCGGGACAGGGGTATCCCGGGGAGCTGTTTTTT
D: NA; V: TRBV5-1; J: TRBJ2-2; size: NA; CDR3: CASRIDSAAGELFF; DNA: TGCGCCAGCCGGATTGACAGTGCCGCCGGGGAGCTGTTTTTT
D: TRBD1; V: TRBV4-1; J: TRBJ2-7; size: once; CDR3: CASSQFIRKDRISSYEQYF; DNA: TGCGCCAGCAGCCAATTTATCCGAAAGGACAGGATCAGCTCCTACGAGCAGTACTTC
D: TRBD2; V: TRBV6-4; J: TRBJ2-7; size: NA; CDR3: CASVGVQLWRGGRNEQYF; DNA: TGTGCCAGCGTTGGAGTCCAGCTCTGGCGGGGGGGCCGCAACGAGCAGTACTTC
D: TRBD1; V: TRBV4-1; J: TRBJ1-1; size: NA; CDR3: CASKNFGTANTEAFF; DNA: TGCGCCAGCAAAAATTTTGGGACAGCGAACACTGAAGCTTTCTTT
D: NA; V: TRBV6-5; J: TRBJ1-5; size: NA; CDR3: CATQSSYSNQPQHF; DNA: TGTGCCACCCAATCCAGTTATAGCAATCAGCCCCAGCATTTT
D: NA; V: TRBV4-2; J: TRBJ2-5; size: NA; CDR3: CASSQESTGPQYF; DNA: TGTGCCAGCAGCCAGGAGTCGACAGGCCCGCAGTACTTC
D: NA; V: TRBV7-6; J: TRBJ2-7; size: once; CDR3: CASSLDSGEGTYEQYF; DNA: TGTGCCAGCAGCTTAGACTCGGGTGAGGGTACCTACGAGCAGTACTTC
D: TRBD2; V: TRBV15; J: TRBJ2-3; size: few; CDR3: CATSRGTASGGQDTQYF; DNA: TGTGCCACCAGCAGAGGAACGGCTAGCGGGGGGCAAGATACGCAGTATTTT
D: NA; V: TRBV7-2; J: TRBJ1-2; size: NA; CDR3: CASLPGAGYGYTF; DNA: TGTGCCAGCCTACCAGGGGCAGGCTATGGCTACACCTTC
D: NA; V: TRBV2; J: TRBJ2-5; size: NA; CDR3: CASSVFTGDQETQYF; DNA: TGTGCCAGCAGTGTCTTTACGGGGGACCAAGAGACCCAGTACTTC
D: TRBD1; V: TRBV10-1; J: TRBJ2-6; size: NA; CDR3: CASSRQGAGGANVLTF; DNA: TGCGCCAGCAGTCGACAGGGGGCGGGGGGGGCCAACGTCCTGACTTTC